One and the same sample provided the 10 T cell receptor beta chains below, sequenced in a study of beta chain features in type 1 diabetes. Expressed TCRB transcripts got sequenced, as all isolated RNA was reverse transcribed. Sequenced by immunoSEQ multiplex PCR; TCRdb stores in-frame clones only, minus some. The data show 300,000 or so clones, with roughly 8% seen just once and approximately 0.44% held by the top ten. Sequenced: central memory CD4+ T cells from blood. These receptors originate from a woman aged 18-29 years in good health.

This clone was found a few times. This chain links TRBV18 with TRBJ2-7; 9 bases agree with TRBD1. CDR1 and CDR2 from the germline V gene are KGHSH and LQKENI. The CDR3 extends over 14 amino acids. The V segment lost 5 bases and the J segment 3 bases; nucleotides outside the gene matches: 5. In DNA, the CDR3 is TGTGCCAGCTCAACGGGACAGGGCGACTACGAGCAGTACTTC. This translates into CASSTGQGDYEQYF.

This clone has a handful of counts. This rearrangement joins TRBV7-2 to TRBJ1-2; a possible D gene is TRBD1 (5 bases). The CDR3 has 17 residues. The germline gives CDR1 SGHTA, CDR2 FQGNSA. Trimming left V 1 base short and J 1 base short, with 16 bases between. Here the CDR3 DNA reads TGTGCCAGCAGCTTAGGGGGGAGCGGAGCCCTTAACTATGGCTACACCTTC. Translated: CASSLGGSGALNYGYTF.

The V and J genes are TRBV7-3 and TRBJ2-3; no clear D gene. Germline lookup yields CDR1 SGHTA and CDR2 FQGTGA. This CDR3 is 13 amino acids long. Deletions cut 2 bases from V and 2 bases from J, with 5 bases between. The DNA for the CDR3 is TGTGCCAGCAGCTTATACGACACAGATACGCAGTATTTT. This codes for CASSLYDTDTQYF.

This clone was observed a handful of times. V usage is TRBV5-6 and J usage is TRBJ2-1; a possible D gene is TRBD1 (5 bases). Germline V gives CDR1 SGHDT, CDR2 YYEEEE. Trimming took off 3 bases at V and 3 bases at J, with 7 bases between the two ends. The CDR3 contains 13 residues. The CDR3 DNA reads TGTGCCAGCAGCTGGGGCCTCTACAATGAGCAGTTCTTC. Amino acid sequence: CASSWGLYNEQFF.

This clone was observed a handful of times. The chain couples TRBV6-6 to TRBJ2-1; D is unresolved. The CDR3 covers 12 residues. Germline CDR1 is MNHNY and CDR2 is SVGAGI (reference sequence). With 3 bases removed from V and 7 bases from J, the gap between germline ends came to 7 bases. CDR3 loop: CASSYGSNEQFF. The CDR3, as DNA: TGTGCCAGCAGTTATGGATCAAATGAGCAGTTCTTC.

Note on this clone: A read error is likely here: a far larger clone is one base away. The chain recombines TRBV6-5 with TRBJ2-6, with no clear D. CDR1 is MNHEY and CDR2 is SVGAGI in the germline V gene. The CDR3 loop spans 14 amino acids. Trimming took off 4 bases at V and 0 bases at J, with 4 bases between the two ends. This CDR3 is CASSFISGANVLTF. In DNA, the CDR3 is TGTGCCAGCAGTTTTATCTCTGGGGCCAACGTCCTGACTTTC.

The chain combines TRBV7-3 with TRBJ2-1; D is unclear. The CDR3 is 14 residues long. Germline lookup yields CDR1 SGHTA and CDR2 FQGTGA. The V end was cut by 2 bases, the J end by 6 bases, with 11 bases between. The CDR3 sequence is CASSLGELTNEQFF. In DNA, the CDR3 is TGTGCCAGCAGCTTAGGGGAACTTACCAATGAGCAGTTCTTC. The complete variable domain, with remaining parts taken from reference TRBV7-3 and TRBJ2-1, reads GAGVSQTPSNKVTEKGKYVELRCDPISGHTALYWYRQSLGQGPEFLIYFQGTGAADDSGLPNDRFFAVRPEGSVSTLKIQRTERGDSAVYLCASSLGELTNEQFFGPGTRLTVL.

This chain joins TRBV4-2 and TRBJ1-2, with TRBD1 as a possible D gene (6 bases). V lost 5 bases, J lost 4 bases, and 14 bases lay in between. Germline lookup yields CDR1 LGHNA and CDR2 YNFKEQ. The CDR3 is 14 amino acids. CDR3 residues: CASSLAGGGYGYTF. The CDR3 bases are TGTGCCAGCAGCTTGGCGGGAGGGGGCTATGGCTACACCTTC.

The table lists this clone with a few counts. The V call is TRBV7-2, the J call TRBJ2-1; D is perhaps TRBD2 (5 bases). CDR1 and CDR2 (germline): SGHTA, FQGNSA. The CDR3 consists of 14 residues. V lost 5 bases and J lost 3, with 11 bases in between. CDR3 nucleotides: TGTGCCAGCAGCCGGAACGGAGGCTACAATGAGCAGTTCTTC. It yields the protein CASSRNGGYNEQFF.

This chain uses TRBV7-9 with TRBJ2-7; TRBD2 matches at 7 bases. CDR1 and CDR2 from the germline V gene are SEHNR and FQNEAQ (reference sequence). The CDR3 is 15 residues long. With 4 bases clipped from V and 5 bases from J, the junction kept 11 bases outside the gene matches. CDR3 DNA sequence: TGTGCCAGCAGCTGTAGAGAGAGCGGGACCCACGAGCAGTACTTC. Amino acid sequence: CASSCRESGTHEQYF. Full variable domain (rest looked up from reference TRBV7-9 and TRBJ2-7): DTGVSQNPRHKITKRGQNVTFRCDPISEHNRLYWYRQTLGQGPEFLTYFQNEAQLEKSRLLSDRFSAERPKGSFSTLEIQRTEQGDSAMYLCASSCRESGTHEQYFGPGTRLTVT.